Below, one TCR beta chain is given with its context. No antigen is known for it. No much larger clone exists at a distance of one base, and base qualities are not known. Library creation used the immunoSEQ multiplex PCR assay. Entries here come from immuneACCESS through TCRdb and include only in-frame sequences with V and J called. Some clones fail to appear in such tables; in the studies checked, an unresolved V gene covers under half of the shortfall, and the cause of the remainder is unknown. A total of 120,000 or so clones appear in this sample, about 88% of them only once. The biggest ten clones account for 1.5% to 2% of the sample. This sample is drawn from a study of control samples from healthy donors and cancer patients (dated by TCRdb to the early 2020s). Sequences were obtained from blood. The TCR comes from a man aged 18 to 29 in good health.

CDR3 region: CASSPVRGTGGPGTGANVLTF. The DNA sequence is TGTGCCAGCTCACCGGTACGGGGGACAGGGGGCCCAGGGACTGGGGCCAACGTCCTGACTTTC. This chain joins TRBV18 to TRBJ2-6; TRBD1 lines up with 12 middle nucleotides. Trimming accounts for 3 bases at V and 2 bases at J, while the number of junction bases matched to no gene is 14. Its CDR3 holds 21 amino acids, cysteine through phenylalanine. Of the read, only the CDR3 DNA is kept; its 63 bases are in frame from base 1. The germline V gene supplies CDR1 KGHSH and CDR2 LQKENI.